The TCR beta chain under discussion was sequenced for a study of OX40 agonist ivuxolimab in advanced cancers. General observations from the study: Clonal expansion by week 6 occurred in CD4+ and CD8+ blood T cells (at 0.1 to 3.0 mg/kg).

V was clipped by 4 bases and J by 7 bases, with 16 bases between them. The CDR3 loop spans 15 amino acids. CDR1 is SEHNR, CDR2 FQNEAQ, per germline (reference sequence). Points on this clone: What it binds is not known.

Repertoires were generated with immunoSEQ multiplex PCR, while TCRdb's copy carries only in-frame clones and drops some. Of about 57,000 clones in the sample, approximately 95% were seen once. Sequencing used CD4+ or CD8+ T cells sorted from blood, obtained in a trial of the OX40 agonist ivuxolimab. The V gene is TRBV7-9, the J gene TRBJ1-4; D unclear. The receptor comes from an adult with an advanced solid tumor such as melanoma, head and neck, liver or kidney cancer. The CDR3 DNA follows: TGTGCCAGCAGCTGGGAGTTAGATAGGAGTGAAAAACTGTTTTTT. Translation gives CASSWELDRSEKLFF.